This is a list of T cell receptor beta chains from one sample in a study of blood T cell repertoires in COVID-19. Data came from immunoSEQ multiplex PCR; TCRdb stores just in-frame clones and leaves some out. The sample carries approximately 390,000 clones, about 86% recorded once. Specimen: PBMCs or T cells enriched from blood (not recorded which). All receptors come from a woman between 45 and 60 years old who had recovered from COVID-19. Each CDR3 is given with its conserved first and last residue. Size tells how often a clone was seen (once, few, many) or the class of an expanded clone, and some rows leave it out.

length,size,J,V,CDR3
12,NA,TRBJ2-7,TRBV5-1,CASSPLGYEQYF
15,NA,TRBJ2-1,TRBV15,CATSAGDPPYNEQFF
15,NA,TRBJ2-2,TRBV5-1,CASSLSGKNTGELFF
14,NA,TRBJ1-5,TRBV30,CAWSVGTLNQPQHF
15,NA,TRBJ2-7,TRBV6-2/TRBV6-3,CASSYGQAFSYEQYF
15,NA,TRBJ2-7,TRBV7-6,CASSPTGAELYEQYF
14,NA,TRBJ1-3,TRBV19,CASSETSSGNTIYF
13,NA,TRBJ1-1,TRBV7-8,CASSLGGKAEAFF
15,NA,TRBJ2-5,TRBV3-1/TRBV3-2,CASSKRTSGGETQYF
16,NA,TRBJ1-5,TRBV18,CASSPRQGGGNQPQHF
16,NA,TRBJ2-7,TRBV29-1,CSVTLAAGLAVYEQYF
16,NA,TRBJ1-4,TRBV3-1/TRBV3-2,CASSHGTGLPNEKLFF
15,NA,TRBJ1-1,TRBV15,CATSRGTGMNTEAFF
15,once,TRBJ1-5,TRBV29-1,CSVEVSAGSGQPQHF
15,NA,TRBJ2-5,TRBV3-1/TRBV3-2,CASSQVRLREETQYF
15,NA,TRBJ1-3,TRBV10-3,CAIRPDSKAGNTIYF
14,NA,TRBJ1-2,TRBV27,CASSPDRGLYGYTF